Included here is one T cell receptor beta chain sequence, with context. Its antigen is unidentified. Germline V CDR1 and CDR2: SNHLY, FYNNEI. CDR3 size: 16 residues. Trimming removed 3 bases at V and 2 bases at J, with 14 bases between. The data were taken from a study of cytomegalovirus exposure and HLA in healthy donors. Study results and caveats: When analyzed later, a missense DCLRE1C variant was found to be linked to TCR beta V- and J-gene trimming. The authors listed 180 or so TCR beta chains as cytomegalovirus-associated. In most subjects, TCR beta sequences reportedly gave accurate predictions of HLA-A and HLA-B alleles. For presence/absence analyses, sequencing depth was assumed to be roughly uniform across donors.

This PCR relied on a set of 60 Vbeta primers and 13 Jbeta primers. Repertoires were generated with immunoSEQ multiplex PCR, while TCRdb's copy carries only in-frame clones and drops some. The table lists roughly 89,000 clones, approximately 80% of them singletons. The specimen sequenced was PBMCs. This sequence originates from a man aged 18 to 30 in good health and CMV-seronegative. The V and J genes are TRBV2 and TRBJ1-5; a possible D gene is TRBD1 (6 bases). CDR3 nucleotide sequence: TGTGCCAGCAGTGAGCAGGGGTTTAACCGCAATCAGCCCCAGCATTTT. It translates to CASSEQGFNRNQPQHF.